The clone carrying this TCR beta chain has only one observation. Its antigen is currently unknown. The sample originates from a study of blood T cells in healthy people across ages. Study-level results: CMV infection status of these donors was not known. Among long-lived donors, naive CD4+ cells were more numerous and diversity higher than in aged donors.

PCR was performed a second time for about 7 to 12 cycles using a sample-barcoded 5' primer and a J-beta primer mix. One entry per CDR3 protein, called by TCRdb with MiXCR from the 5' RACE reads. The table includes about 670,000 distinct CDR3 sequences, over 40% detected once. Healthy Caucasian individuals from Russia aged roughly 6 to 100 served as donors. Every sample had a minimum of 6 million PBMCs isolated. Trimming removed 2 bases from V and 4 bases from J, with 13 bases in between. The germline V gene has CDR1 MNHNY and CDR2 SVGAGI (reference sequence). The CDR3 extends over 15 amino acids. The sequence was obtained from a woman older than 75 in good health. Material for sequencing was blood. The chain employs TRBV6-6 and TRBJ2-3; D is undetermined. The CDR3 spells CASSYGNHKADTQYF. CDR3 nucleotide sequence: TGTGCCAGCAGTTACGGAAATCATAAGGCAGATACGCAGTATTTT.